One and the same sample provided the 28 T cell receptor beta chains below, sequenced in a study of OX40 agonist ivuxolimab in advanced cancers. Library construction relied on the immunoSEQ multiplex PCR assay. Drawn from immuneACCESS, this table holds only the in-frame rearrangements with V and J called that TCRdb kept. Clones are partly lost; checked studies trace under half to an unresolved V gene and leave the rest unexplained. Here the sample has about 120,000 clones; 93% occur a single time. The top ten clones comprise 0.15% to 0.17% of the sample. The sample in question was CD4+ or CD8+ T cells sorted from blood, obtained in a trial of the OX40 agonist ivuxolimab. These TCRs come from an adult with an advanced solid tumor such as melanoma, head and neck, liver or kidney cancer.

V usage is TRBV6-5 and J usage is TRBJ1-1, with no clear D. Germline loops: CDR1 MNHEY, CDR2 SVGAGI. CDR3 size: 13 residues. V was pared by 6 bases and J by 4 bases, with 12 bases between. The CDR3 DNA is TGTGCCAGCAGCAACCCCATGAGCACTGAAGCTTTCTTT. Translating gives CASSNPMSTEAFF.

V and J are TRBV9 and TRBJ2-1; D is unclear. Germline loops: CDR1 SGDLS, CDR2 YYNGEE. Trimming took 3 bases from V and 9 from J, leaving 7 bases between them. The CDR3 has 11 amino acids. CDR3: CASSGHSEQFF. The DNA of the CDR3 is TGTGCCAGCAGCGGCCACTCTGAGCAGTTCTTC.

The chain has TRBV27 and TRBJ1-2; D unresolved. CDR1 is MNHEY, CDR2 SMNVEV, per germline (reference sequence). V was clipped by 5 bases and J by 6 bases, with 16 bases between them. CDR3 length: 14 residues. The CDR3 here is CASSPAGSTDGYTF. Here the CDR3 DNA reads TGTGCCAGCAGTCCCGCCGGGTCTACAGATGGCTACACCTTC.

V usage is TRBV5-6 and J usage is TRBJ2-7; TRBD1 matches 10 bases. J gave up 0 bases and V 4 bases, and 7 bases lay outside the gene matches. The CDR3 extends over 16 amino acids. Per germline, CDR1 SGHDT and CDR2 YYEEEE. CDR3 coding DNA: TGTGCCAGCAGCCTCGGGACAGGGGATCCCTCCTACGAGCAGTACTTC. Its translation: CASSLGTGDPSYEQYF.

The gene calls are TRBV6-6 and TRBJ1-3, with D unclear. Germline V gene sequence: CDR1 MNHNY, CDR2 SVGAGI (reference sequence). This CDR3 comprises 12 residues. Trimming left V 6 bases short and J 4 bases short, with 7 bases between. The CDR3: CASSWGGNTIYF. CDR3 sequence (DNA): TGTGCCAGCAGCTGGGGAGGAAACACCATATATTTT.

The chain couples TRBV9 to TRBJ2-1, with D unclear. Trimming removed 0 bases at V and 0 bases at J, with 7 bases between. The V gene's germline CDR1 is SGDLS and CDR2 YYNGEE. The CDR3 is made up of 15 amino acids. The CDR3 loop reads CASSVASSSYNEQFF. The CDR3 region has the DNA TGTGCCAGCAGCGTAGCAAGTAGCTCCTACAATGAGCAGTTCTTC.

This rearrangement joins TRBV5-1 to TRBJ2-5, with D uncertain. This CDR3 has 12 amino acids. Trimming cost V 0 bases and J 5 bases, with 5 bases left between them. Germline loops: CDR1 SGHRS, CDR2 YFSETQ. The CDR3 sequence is CASSLGSETQYF. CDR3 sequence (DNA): TGCGCCAGCAGCTTGGGTTCGGAGACCCAGTACTTC.

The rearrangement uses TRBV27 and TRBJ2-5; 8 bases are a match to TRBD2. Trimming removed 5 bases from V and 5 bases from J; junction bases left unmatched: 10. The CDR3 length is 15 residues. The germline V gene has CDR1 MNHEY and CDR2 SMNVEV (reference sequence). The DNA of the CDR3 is TGTGCCAGCAGTCCCCGGGGACTAGATCCCGAGACCCAGTACTTC. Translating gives CASSPRGLDPETQYF.

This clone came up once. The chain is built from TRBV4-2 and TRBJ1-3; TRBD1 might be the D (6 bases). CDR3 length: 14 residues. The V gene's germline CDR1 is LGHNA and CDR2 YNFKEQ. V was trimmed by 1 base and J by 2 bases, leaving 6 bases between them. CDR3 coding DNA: TGTGCCAGCAGCCAAGGGGGGCCTGGAAACACCATATATTTT. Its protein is CASSQGGPGNTIYF.

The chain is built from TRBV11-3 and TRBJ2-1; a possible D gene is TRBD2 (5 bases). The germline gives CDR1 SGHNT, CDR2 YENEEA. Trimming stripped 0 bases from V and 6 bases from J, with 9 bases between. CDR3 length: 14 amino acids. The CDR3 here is CASSLDRTPNEQFF. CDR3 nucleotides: TGTGCCAGCAGCTTAGATAGGACTCCCAATGAGCAGTTCTTC.

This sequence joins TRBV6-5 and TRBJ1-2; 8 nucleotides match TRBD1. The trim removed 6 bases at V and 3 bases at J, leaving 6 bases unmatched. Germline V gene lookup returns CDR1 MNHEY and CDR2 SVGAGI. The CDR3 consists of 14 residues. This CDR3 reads CASSGQGDHYGYTF. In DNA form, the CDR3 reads TGTGCCAGCAGCGGACAGGGCGATCACTATGGCTACACCTTC.

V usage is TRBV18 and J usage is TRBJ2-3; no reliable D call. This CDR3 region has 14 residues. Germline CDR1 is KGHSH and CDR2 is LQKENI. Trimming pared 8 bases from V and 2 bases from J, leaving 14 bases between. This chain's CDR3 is CASRRDRTTDTQYF. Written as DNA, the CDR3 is TGTGCCAGCAGACGAGACCGCACCACAGATACGCAGTATTTT.

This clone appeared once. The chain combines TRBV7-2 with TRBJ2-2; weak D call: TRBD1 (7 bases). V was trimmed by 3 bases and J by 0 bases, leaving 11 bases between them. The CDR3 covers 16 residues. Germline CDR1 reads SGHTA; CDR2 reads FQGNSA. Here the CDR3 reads CASSLGRGANTGELFF. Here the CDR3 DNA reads TGTGCCAGCAGCTTGGGCAGGGGGGCGAACACCGGGGAGCTGTTTTTT.

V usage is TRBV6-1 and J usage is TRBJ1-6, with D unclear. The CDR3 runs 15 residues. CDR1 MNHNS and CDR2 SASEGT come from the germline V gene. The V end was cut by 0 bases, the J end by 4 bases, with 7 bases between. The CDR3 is CASSEATTYNSPLHF. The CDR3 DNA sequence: TGTGCCAGCAGTGAAGCCACAACTTATAATTCACCCCTCCACTTT.

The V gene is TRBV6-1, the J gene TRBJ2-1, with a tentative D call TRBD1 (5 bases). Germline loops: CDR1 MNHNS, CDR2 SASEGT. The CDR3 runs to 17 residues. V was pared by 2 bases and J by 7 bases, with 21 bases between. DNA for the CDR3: TGTGCCAGCAGTGAATGGCCCGACAGTCCAGGTAGAAATGAGCAGTTCTTC. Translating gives CASSEWPDSPGRNEQFF.

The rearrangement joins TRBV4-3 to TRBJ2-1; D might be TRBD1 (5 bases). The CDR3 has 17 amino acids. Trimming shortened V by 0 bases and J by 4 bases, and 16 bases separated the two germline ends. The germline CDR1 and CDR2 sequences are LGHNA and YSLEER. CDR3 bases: TGCGCCAGCAGCCAAGAGATGGGGCCCCCAAATTACAATGAGCAGTTCTTC. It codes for CASSQEMGPPNYNEQFF.

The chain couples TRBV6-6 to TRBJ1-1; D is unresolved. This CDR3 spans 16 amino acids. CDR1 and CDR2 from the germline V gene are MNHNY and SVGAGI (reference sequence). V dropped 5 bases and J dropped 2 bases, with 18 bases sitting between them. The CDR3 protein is CASSIPSGQPNTEAFF. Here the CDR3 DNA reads TGTGCCAGCAGTATTCCCTCCGGGCAGCCCAACACTGAAGCTTTCTTT.

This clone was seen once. The DNA of the CDR3 is TGTGCCTGGAGGACAGGGCGAGTGCCCGGCTATGGCTACACCTTC. It translates to CAWRTGRVPGYGYTF. V usage is TRBV30 and J usage is TRBJ1-2; 7 nucleotides align to TRBD1. The CDR3 consists of 15 residues. With 3 bases clipped from V and 4 bases from J, the junction kept 11 bases outside the gene matches. The germline CDR1 and CDR2 sequences are GTSNPN and SVGIG (reference sequence).

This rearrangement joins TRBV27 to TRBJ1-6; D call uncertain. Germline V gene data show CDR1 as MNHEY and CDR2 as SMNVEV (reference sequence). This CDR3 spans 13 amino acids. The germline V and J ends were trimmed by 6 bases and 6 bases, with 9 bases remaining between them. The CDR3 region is CASSFGVNSPLHF. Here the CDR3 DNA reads TGTGCCAGCAGCTTCGGGGTTAATTCACCCCTCCACTTT.

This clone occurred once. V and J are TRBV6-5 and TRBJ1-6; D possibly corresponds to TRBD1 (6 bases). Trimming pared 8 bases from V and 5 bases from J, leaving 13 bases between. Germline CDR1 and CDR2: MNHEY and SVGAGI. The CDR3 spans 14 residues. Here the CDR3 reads CASAPDSNNSPLHF. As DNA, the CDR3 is TGTGCCAGCGCCCCGGACAGCAATAATTCACCCCTCCACTTT.

The CDR3 region is CASSQIGQTTNEKLFF. For the CDR3, the DNA is TGTGCCAGCAGTCAGATCGGACAGACAACTAATGAAAAACTGTTTTTT. V and J are TRBV28 and TRBJ1-4; maybe TRBD1 (6 bases). The germline CDR1 and CDR2 sequences are MDHEN and SYDVKM. There are 16 residues in the CDR3. Trimming pared 5 bases from V and 0 bases from J, leaving 13 bases between.

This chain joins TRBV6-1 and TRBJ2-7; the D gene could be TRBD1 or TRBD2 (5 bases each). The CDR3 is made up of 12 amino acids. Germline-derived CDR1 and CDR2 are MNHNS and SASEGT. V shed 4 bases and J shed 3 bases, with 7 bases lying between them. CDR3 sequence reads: CASSGGFYEQYF. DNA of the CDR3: TGTGCCAGCAGTGGGGGGTTCTACGAGCAGTACTTC.

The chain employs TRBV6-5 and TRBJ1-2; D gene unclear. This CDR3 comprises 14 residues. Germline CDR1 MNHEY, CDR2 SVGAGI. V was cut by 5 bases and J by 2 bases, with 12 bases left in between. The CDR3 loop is CASSRTSGNYGYTF. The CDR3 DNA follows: TGTGCCAGCAGTAGGACTTCGGGCAACTATGGCTACACCTTC.

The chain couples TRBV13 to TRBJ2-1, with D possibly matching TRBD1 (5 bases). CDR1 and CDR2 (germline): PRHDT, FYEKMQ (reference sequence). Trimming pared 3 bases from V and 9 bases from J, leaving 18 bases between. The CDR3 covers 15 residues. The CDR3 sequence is CASSLRTPPLGEQFF. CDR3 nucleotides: TGTGCCAGCAGCTTGAGGACACCACCTTTAGGTGAGCAGTTCTTC.

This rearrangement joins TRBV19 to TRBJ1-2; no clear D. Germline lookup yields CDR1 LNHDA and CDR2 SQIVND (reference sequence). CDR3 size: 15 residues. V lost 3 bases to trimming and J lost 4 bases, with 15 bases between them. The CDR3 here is CASSMPSVLIYGYTF. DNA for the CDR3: TGTGCCAGTAGTATGCCCTCGGTCCTGATCTATGGCTACACCTTC.

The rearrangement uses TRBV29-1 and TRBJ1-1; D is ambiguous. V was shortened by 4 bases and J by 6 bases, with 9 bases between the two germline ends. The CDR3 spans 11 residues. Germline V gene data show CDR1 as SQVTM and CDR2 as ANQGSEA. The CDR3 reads CSVVEVAEAFF. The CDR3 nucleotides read TGCAGCGTTGTAGAGGTCGCTGAAGCTTTCTTT.

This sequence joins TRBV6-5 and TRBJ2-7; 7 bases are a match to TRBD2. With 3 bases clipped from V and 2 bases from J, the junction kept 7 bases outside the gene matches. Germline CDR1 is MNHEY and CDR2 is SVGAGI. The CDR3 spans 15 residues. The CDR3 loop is CASSYASGRPYEQYF. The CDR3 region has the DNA TGTGCCAGCAGTTATGCTAGCGGTCGACCCTACGAGCAGTACTTC.

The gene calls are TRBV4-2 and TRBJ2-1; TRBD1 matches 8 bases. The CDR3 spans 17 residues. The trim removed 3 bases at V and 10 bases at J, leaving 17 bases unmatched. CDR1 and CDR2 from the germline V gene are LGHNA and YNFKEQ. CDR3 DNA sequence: TGTGCCAGCAGCCATGGGGGCGGTGGTTTGGACAGGGACGAGCAGTTCTTC. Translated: CASSHGGGGLDRDEQFF.